These 10 T cell receptor beta chains came from one sample sequenced in a study of T cells after yellow fever vaccination. TCRdb processed the 5' RACE reads anew with MiXCR; each CDR3 protein has one entry. The data show around 500,000 distinct CDR3 sequences, 20% to 25% seen once. Sequenced material: PBMCs, taken approximately 20 days after the first yellow fever vaccination. All receptors derive from a man aged 18 to 35 who received the YFV17D yellow fever vaccine.

V gene TRBV4-3 combines with J gene TRBJ2-2; no clear D gene. V lost 0 bases and J lost 4, with 18 bases in between. CDR3 length: 18 residues. CDR1 and CDR2 from the germline V gene are LGHNA and YSLEER. Here the CDR3 reads CASSQEGYPALGTGELFF. CDR3 DNA sequence: TGCGCCAGCAGCCAAGAAGGGTACCCAGCCTTAGGCACCGGGGAGCTGTTTTTT.

About this clonotype: The CDR3 end shows no conserved phenylalanine or tryptophan, and so a read error is likely. No DNA is shown, since the ends of the CDR3 on it are uncertain; the CDR3 is the one TCRdb lists. The chain carries TRBV4-1 and TRBJ2-1. The germline CDR1 and CDR2 sequences are MGHRA and YSYEKL. The length of the CDR3 is 10 amino acids, counting both ends. The CDR3 region is CASSQDGARL.

This rearrangement joins TRBV4-1 to TRBJ1-2; a weak D match, TRBD1 (5 bases). CDR3 length: 15 amino acids. The germline CDR1 and CDR2 sequences are MGHRA and YSYEKL. Trimming pared 3 bases from V and 4 bases from J, leaving 15 bases between. The CDR3 loop reads CASSQPGLAGYGYTF. As DNA, the CDR3 is TGCGCCAGCAGCCAGCCGGGGCTCGCCGGCTATGGCTACACCTTC.

The chain combines TRBV18 with TRBJ2-3; TRBD2 is a possible D gene (7 bases). V dropped 6 bases and J dropped 4 bases, with 17 bases sitting between them. Germline lookup yields CDR1 KGHSH and CDR2 LQKENI. The CDR3 contains 15 residues. In DNA form, the CDR3 reads TGTGCCAGCTCCCGATTTGGGGGGGCAGCAGATACGCAGTATTTT. It translates to CASSRFGGAADTQYF.

This sequence joins TRBV15 and TRBJ2-2, with 7 bases matching TRBD1. The CDR3 is 15 amino acids. V dropped 0 bases and J dropped 5; count of bases not matched to a gene: 3. Looked up from germline, CDR1 is LNHNV and CDR2 is YYDKDF (reference sequence). The CDR3 loop reads CATSREVQGTGELFF. The CDR3 DNA reads TGTGCCACCAGCAGAGAGGTACAGGGGACCGGGGAGCTGTTTTTT.

This chain connects TRBV7-8 to TRBJ1-5; D perhaps matches TRBD1 (5 bases). Germline CDR1 is SGHVS and CDR2 is FQNEAQ. The CDR3 length is 14 residues. Trimming pared 4 bases from V and 6 bases from J, leaving 13 bases between. The CDR3: CASSSSRGTQPQHF. DNA of the CDR3: TGTGCCAGCAGCTCCTCTCGGGGGACTCAGCCCCAGCATTTT.

The gene calls are TRBV7-2 and TRBJ2-5; 8 bases fit TRBD1. V was pared by 1 base and J by 4 bases, with 5 bases of the junction left unmatched. In germline, CDR1 is SGHTA, CDR2 FQGNSA. CDR3 length: 15 residues. The CDR3 spells CASSLDDRGVETQYF. The CDR3 nucleotides are TGTGCCAGCAGCTTAGACGACAGGGGAGTAGAGACCCAGTACTTC.

This clonotype was found many times. The gene calls are TRBV4-3 and TRBJ2-4, with 10 bases identical to TRBD1. The CDR3 extends over 20 amino acids. CDR1 is LGHNA, CDR2 YSLEER, per germline. Trimming cost V 3 bases and J 0 bases; bases outside gene matches: 14. The CDR3 protein is CASSQETGGGVALAKNIQYF. The CDR3 nucleotides read TGCGCCAGCAGCCAGGAGACAGGGGGCGGAGTGGCTCTAGCCAAAAACATTCAGTACTTC.

In its sample, this clonotype was seen a few times. The chain uses TRBV9 and TRBJ1-1, with D possibly being TRBD1 (6 bases). The V end lost 4 bases, the J end lost 1 base, and 11 bases lay between the germline ends. Germline lookup yields CDR1 SGDLS and CDR2 YYNGEE. The length of the CDR3 is 14 residues. CDR3 bases: TGTGCCAGCAGCCCCTGGACAGAGAACACTGAAGCTTTCTTT. This gives the protein CASSPWTENTEAFF.

This clonotype was detected only a few times. This sequence joins TRBV6-1 and TRBJ2-2; a weak D match, TRBD2 (6 bases). Trimming took off 10 bases at V and 6 bases at J, with 18 bases between the two ends. Germline V lookup: CDR1 MNHNS, CDR2 SASEGT. The CDR3 covers 14 residues. CDR3: CATERAGVAGELFF. The DNA for the CDR3 is TGTGCCACCGAGCGGGCCGGGGTGGCCGGGGAGCTGTTTTTT.